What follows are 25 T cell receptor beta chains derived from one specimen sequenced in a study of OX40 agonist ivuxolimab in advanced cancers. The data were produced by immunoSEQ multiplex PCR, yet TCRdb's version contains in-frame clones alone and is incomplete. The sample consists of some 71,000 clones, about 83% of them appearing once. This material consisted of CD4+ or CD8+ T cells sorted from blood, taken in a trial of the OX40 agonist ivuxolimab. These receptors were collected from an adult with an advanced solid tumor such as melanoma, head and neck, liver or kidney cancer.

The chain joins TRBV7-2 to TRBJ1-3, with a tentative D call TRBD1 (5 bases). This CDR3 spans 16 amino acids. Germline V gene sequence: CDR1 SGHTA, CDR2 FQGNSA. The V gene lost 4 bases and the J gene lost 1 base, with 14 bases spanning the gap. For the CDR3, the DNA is TGTGCCAGCAGCTCGCAGGGAAGAAGGTCTGGAAACACCATATATTTT. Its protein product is CASSSQGRRSGNTIYF.

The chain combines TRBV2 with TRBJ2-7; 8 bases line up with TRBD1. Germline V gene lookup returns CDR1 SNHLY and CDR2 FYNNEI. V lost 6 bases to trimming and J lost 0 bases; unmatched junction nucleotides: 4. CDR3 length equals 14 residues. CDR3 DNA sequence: TGTGCCAGCAGGCCCGGGACAGGCTCCTACGAGCAGTACTTC. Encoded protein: CASRPGTGSYEQYF.

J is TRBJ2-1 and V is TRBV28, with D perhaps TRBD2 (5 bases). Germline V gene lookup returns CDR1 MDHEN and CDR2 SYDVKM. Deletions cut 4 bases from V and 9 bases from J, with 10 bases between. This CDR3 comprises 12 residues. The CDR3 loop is CASSSLVVEQFF. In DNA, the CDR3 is TGTGCCAGCAGTTCACTAGTGGTTGAGCAGTTCTTC.

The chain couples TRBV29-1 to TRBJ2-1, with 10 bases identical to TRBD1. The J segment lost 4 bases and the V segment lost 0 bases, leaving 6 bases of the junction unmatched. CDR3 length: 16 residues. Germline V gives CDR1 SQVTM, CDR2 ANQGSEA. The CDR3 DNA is TGCAGCGTTGAAGATCGGGTGGGACAGGGGTACAATGAGCAGTTCTTC. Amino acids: CSVEDRVGQGYNEQFF.

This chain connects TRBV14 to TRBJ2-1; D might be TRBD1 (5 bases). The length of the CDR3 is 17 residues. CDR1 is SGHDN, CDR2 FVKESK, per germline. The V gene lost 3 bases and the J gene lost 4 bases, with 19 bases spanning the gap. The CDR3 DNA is TGTGCCAGCAGCCATGGGGCAGGGCAGTCGATTTACAATGAGCAGTTCTTC. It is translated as CASSHGAGQSIYNEQFF.

The CDR3 loop is CASSLGDFKNTEAFF. The CDR3 region has the DNA TGCGCCAGCAGCTTGGGGGACTTTAAGAACACTGAAGCTTTCTTT. The V call is TRBV5-1, the J call TRBJ1-1, with a possible D match to TRBD1 (5 bases). This CDR3 comprises 15 residues. Germline values: CDR1 SGHRS, CDR2 YFSETQ. Between the trimmed V and J ends, which lost 0 bases and 1 base, there was a span of 10 bases.

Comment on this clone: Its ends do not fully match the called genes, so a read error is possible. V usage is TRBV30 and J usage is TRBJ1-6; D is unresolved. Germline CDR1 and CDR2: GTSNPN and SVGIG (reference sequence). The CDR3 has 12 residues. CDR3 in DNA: TGTGTCTGGACGGGTCCTAATTCACCCCTCCACTTT. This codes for CVWTGPNSPLHF.

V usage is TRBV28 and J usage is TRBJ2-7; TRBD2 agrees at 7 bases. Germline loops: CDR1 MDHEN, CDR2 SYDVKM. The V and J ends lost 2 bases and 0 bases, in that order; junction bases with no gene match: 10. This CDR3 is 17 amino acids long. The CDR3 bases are TGTGCCAGCAGTTTAGGACGGGGGGTAGTGGGCTCCTACGAGCAGTACTTC. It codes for CASSLGRGVVGSYEQYF.

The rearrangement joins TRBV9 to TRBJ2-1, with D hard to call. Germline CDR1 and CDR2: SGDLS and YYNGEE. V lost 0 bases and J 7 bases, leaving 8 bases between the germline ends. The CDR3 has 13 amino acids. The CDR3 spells CASSVAWGNEQFF. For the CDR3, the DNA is TGTGCCAGCAGCGTAGCTTGGGGAAATGAGCAGTTCTTC.

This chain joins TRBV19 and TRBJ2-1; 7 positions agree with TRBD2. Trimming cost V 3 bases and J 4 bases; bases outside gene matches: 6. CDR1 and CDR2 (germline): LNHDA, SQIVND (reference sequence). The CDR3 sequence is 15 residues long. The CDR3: CASSMGAGSYNEQFF. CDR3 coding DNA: TGTGCCAGTAGTATGGGAGCGGGGAGTTACAATGAGCAGTTCTTC.

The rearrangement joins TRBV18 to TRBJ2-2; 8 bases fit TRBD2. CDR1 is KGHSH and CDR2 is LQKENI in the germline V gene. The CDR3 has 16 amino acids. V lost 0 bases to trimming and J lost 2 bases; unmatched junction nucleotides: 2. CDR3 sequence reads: CASSPPVAGNTGELFF. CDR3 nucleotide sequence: TGTGCCAGCTCACCACCGGTAGCGGGAAACACCGGGGAGCTGTTTTTT.

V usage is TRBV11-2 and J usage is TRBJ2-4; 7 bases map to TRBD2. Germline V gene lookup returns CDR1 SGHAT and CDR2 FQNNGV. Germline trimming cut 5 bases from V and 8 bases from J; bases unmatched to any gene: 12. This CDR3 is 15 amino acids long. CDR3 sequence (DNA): TGTGCCAGCAGCCATCCGGGGGGAGGTAGGGACATTCAGTACTTC. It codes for CASSHPGGGRDIQYF.

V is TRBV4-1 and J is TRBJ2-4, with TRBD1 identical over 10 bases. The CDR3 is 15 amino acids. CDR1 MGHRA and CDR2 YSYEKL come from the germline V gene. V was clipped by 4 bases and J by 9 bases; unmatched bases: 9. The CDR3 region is CASSLSGTGESIQYF. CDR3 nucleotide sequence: TGCGCCAGCAGCCTCTCCGGGACAGGGGAGAGCATTCAGTACTTC.

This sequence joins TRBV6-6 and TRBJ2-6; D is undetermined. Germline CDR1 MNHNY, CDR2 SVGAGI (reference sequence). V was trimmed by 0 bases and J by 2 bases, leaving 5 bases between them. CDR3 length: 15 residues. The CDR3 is CASSYSLTGANVLTF. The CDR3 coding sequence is TGTGCCAGCAGTTACTCGCTCACTGGGGCCAACGTCCTGACTTTC.

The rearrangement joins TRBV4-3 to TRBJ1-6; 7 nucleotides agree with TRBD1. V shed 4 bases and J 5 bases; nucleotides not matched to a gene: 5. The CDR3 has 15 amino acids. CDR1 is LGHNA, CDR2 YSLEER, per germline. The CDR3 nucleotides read TGCGCCAGCAGCCGCCTAGGGGGCGATAATTCACCCCTCCACTTT. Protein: CASSRLGGDNSPLHF.

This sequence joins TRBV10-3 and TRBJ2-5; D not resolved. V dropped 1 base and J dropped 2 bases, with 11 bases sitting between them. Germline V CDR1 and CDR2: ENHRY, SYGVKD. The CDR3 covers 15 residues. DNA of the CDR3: TGTGCCATCAGTGAGTTAAAACAGCCACAAGAGACCCAGTACTTC. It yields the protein CAISELKQPQETQYF.

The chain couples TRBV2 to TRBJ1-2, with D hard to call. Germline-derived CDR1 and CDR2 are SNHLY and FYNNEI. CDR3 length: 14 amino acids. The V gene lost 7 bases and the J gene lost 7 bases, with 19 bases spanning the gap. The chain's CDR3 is CASILSPGRRGYTF. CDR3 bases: TGTGCCAGCATCCTATCCCCAGGACGTCGTGGCTACACCTTC. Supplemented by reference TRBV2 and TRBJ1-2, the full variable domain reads EPEVTQTPSHQVTQMGQEVILRCVPISNHLYFYWYRQILGQKVEFLVSFYNNEISEKSEIFDDQFSVERPDGSNFTLKIRSTKLEDSAMYFCASILSPGRRGYTFGSGTRLTVV.

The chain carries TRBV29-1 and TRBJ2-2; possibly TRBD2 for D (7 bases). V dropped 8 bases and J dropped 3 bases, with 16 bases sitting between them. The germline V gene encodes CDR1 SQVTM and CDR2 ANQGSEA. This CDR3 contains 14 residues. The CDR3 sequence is CSCGRGGDTGELFF. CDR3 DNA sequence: TGCAGCTGTGGGAGGGGGGGCGACACCGGGGAGCTGTTTTTT.

The CDR3: CASGLGINQPQHF. DNA of the CDR3: TGTGCCAGCGGCTTGGGGATCAATCAGCCCCAGCATTTT. This sequence joins TRBV6-5 and TRBJ1-5; D is unclear. Looked up from germline, CDR1 is MNHEY and CDR2 is SVGAGI. CDR3 length: 13 residues. Trimming pared 8 bases from V and 3 bases from J, leaving 11 bases between.

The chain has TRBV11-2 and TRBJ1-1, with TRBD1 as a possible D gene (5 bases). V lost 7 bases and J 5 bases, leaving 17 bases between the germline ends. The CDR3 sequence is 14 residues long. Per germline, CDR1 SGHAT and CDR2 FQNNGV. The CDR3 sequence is CASNRRESGTEAFF. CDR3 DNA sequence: TGTGCCAGCAACCGCAGGGAAAGTGGAACTGAAGCTTTCTTT.

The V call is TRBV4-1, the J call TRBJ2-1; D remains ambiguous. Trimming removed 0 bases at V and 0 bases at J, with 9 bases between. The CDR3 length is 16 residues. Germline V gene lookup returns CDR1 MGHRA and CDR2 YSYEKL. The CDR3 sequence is CASSQDRSSSYNEQFF. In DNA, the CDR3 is TGCGCCAGCAGCCAAGATCGATCCAGCTCCTACAATGAGCAGTTCTTC.

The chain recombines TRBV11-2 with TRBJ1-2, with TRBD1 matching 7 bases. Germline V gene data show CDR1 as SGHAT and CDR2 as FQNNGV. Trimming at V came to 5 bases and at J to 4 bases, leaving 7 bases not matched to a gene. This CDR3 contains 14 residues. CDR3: CASSPSGQLYGYTF. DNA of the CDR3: TGTGCCAGCAGCCCCTCGGGACAGCTCTATGGCTACACCTTC.

This chain's CDR3 is CASSLTGQLNEQFF. Here the CDR3 DNA reads TGCGCCAGCAGCTTAACGGGACAGCTCAATGAGCAGTTCTTC. The chain uses TRBV5-1 and TRBJ2-1; 7 bases fit TRBD1. From germline, CDR1 is SGHRS and CDR2 YFSETQ. V was clipped by 2 bases and J by 6 bases; unmatched bases: 5. CDR3 length equals 14 residues.

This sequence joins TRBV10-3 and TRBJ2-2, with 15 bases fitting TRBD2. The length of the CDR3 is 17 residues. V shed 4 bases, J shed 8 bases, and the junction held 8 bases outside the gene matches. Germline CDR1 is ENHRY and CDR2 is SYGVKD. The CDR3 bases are TGTGCCATCAGTGCCGGACTAGCGGGAGGGCGAGGTGGGGAGCTGTTTTTT. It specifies CAISAGLAGGRGGELFF.

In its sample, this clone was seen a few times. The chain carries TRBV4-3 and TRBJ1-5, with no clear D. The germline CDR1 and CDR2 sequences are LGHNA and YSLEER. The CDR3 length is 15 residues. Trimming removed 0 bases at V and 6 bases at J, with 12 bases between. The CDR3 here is CASSQDGEPPQPQHF. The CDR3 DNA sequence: TGCGCCAGCAGCCAAGATGGGGAACCACCTCAGCCCCAGCATTTT.